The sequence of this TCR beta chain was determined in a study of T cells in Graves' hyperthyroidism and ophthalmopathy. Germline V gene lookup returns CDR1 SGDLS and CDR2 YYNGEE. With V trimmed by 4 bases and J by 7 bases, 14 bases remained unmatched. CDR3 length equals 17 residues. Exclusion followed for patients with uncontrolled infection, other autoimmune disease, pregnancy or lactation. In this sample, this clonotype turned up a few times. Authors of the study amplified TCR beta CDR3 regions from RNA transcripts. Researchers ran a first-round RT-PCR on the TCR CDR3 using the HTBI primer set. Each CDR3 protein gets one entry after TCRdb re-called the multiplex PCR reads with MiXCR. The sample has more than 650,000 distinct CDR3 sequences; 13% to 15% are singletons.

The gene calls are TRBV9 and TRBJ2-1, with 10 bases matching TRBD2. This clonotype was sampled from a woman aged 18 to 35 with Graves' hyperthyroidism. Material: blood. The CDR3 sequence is CASSLSTSGVPINEQFF. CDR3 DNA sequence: TGTGCCAGCAGCCTTTCCACTAGCGGGGTGCCTATAAATGAGCAGTTCTTC.